One and the same sample provided the 6 T cell receptor beta chains below, sequenced in a study of blood T cell repertoires in COVID-19. Sequencing used immunoSEQ multiplex PCR; TCRdb keeps in-frame clones, though not all of them. The sample holds more than 20,000 clones, around 90% seen once. Material: peripheral blood. The receptors were gathered from a man between 65 and 85 years old with acute or convalescent COVID-19.

The chain uses TRBV19 and TRBJ2-7, with TRBD1 as a possible D gene (5 bases). The CDR3 contains 13 residues. V lost 3 bases, J lost 2 bases, and 8 bases lay in between. Germline CDR1 reads LNHDA; CDR2 reads SQIVND (reference sequence). CDR3 bases: TGTGCCAGTAGTATCGACAGAGCCTACGAGCAGTACTTC. Protein sequence: CASSIDRAYEQYF.

The rearrangement links TRBV9 to TRBJ1-4, with 9 bases matching TRBD1. The CDR3 is 13 amino acids. The germline gives CDR1 SGDLS, CDR2 YYNGEE. Trimming removed 5 bases from V and 10 bases from J; junction bases left unmatched: 6. The CDR3 is CASRPTGGVKLFF. CDR3 DNA: TGTGCCAGCAGGCCTACAGGGGGCGTAAAACTGTTTTTT.

The genes are TRBV19 and TRBJ1-1, with D uncertain. Between the trimmed V and J ends, which lost 7 bases and 0 bases, there was a span of 18 bases. The CDR3 is 16 residues long. The germline V gene has CDR1 LNHDA and CDR2 SQIVND (reference sequence). The CDR3 spells CASKAYGESMNTEAFF. In nucleotides, the CDR3 is TGTGCCAGTAAGGCGTACGGGGAATCTATGAACACTGAAGCTTTCTTT.

The rearrangement links TRBV3-1 (or the pseudogene TRBV3-2) to TRBJ2-1; D gene unclear. This CDR3 contains 12 residues. Germline V lookup: CDR1 LGHDT, CDR2 YNNKEL (reference sequence). Trimming stripped 4 bases from V and 7 bases from J, with 8 bases between. The CDR3, as DNA: TGTGCCAGCAGCCCCTTTTCGAATGAGCAGTTCTTC. This translates into CASSPFSNEQFF.

This chain links TRBV18 with TRBJ2-5; TRBD1 matches at 9 bases. V was pared by 0 bases and J by 4 bases, with 3 bases of the junction left unmatched. CDR1 is KGHSH, CDR2 LQKENI, per germline. This CDR3 has 15 amino acids. In nucleotides, the CDR3 is TGTGCCAGCTCACCACCTGTGGACAGGGGAGAGACCCAGTACTTC. It yields the protein CASSPPVDRGETQYF. The full variable domain, its missing parts supplied by reference TRBV18 and TRBJ2-5, is NAGVMQNPRHLVRRRGQEARLRCSPMKGHSHVYWYRQLPEEGLKFMVYLQKENIIDESGMPKERFSAEFPKEGPSILRIQQVVRGDSAAYFCASSPPVDRGETQYFGPGTRLLVL.

The gene calls are TRBV7-2 and TRBJ1-3, with D perhaps matching TRBD1 (5 bases). The CDR3 extends over 17 amino acids. Per germline, CDR1 SGHTA and CDR2 FQGNSA. V lost 5 bases, J lost 1 base, and 18 bases lay in between. The CDR3, as DNA: TGTGCCAGCAGCCAAGCGGGGGGACTAAATTCTGGAAACACCATATATTTT. Amino acids: CASSQAGGLNSGNTIYF.